This T cell receptor beta chain was retrieved from a study of monozygotic twins with inflammatory bowel disease. Template switching introduced UMIs that contain a 6-nucleotide sample barcode. The cDNA of both the TCRalpha and TCRbeta chains was subjected to two nested PCRs of about 16 and 10 cycles. TCRdb reprocessed the 5' RACE reads; each CDR3 protein has one entry and no DNA is given. The clone table shows fewer than 200,000 distinct CDR3 sequences, with the ten largest holding about 2.4%. Total RNA isolation used whole blood (no T cell sorting was performed). CDR3 length: 12 residues. CDR1 and CDR2 from the germline V gene are SGDLS and YYNGEE.

The V gene is TRBV9, the J gene TRBJ2-7. Sequenced material: blood. This receptor was obtained from a human donor with ulcerative colitis or Crohn's disease, or a healthy co-twin of an affected twin (not recorded which). The CDR3 here is CASSGGQGNQYF.